This T cell receptor (beta chain) was recorded in a study of early T cells in non-severe SARS-CoV-2 infection. This CDR3 region has 16 residues. V lost 5 bases and J lost 1; bases outside the gene matches: 8. Each single cDNA molecule received a unique molecular identifier. TCRdb used MiXCR to reprocess the 5' RACE reads, holding one entry per CDR3 protein. In the table there are more than 35,000 distinct CDR3 sequences, roughly 5.3% of which are singletons. This receptor was taken from an adult who was a healthcare worker with PCR-confirmed SARS-CoV-2 infection or an uninfected control (not recorded which). The sequencing sample was made of whole blood. This rearrangement joins TRBV12-3 or TRBV12-4 to TRBJ2-3; 8 positions agree with TRBD2. DNA for the CDR3: TGTGCCAGCAGTCCCCGCGGTAGCGGGGGCACAGATACGCAGTATTTT. Protein sequence: CASSPRGSGGTDTQYF.